A single sample is the source of the 18 T cell receptor beta chains below, sequenced in a study of cytotoxic CD8 clonotypes in ibrutinib-treated CLL. The data were produced by immunoSEQ multiplex PCR, yet TCRdb's version contains in-frame clones alone and is incomplete. The sample includes roughly 220,000 clones, 65% to 80% seen only once; the top ten take roughly 5.8%. Sequenced material: PBMCs, taken after 12 months of ibrutinib treatment. The receptors shown here come from a human donor with chronic lymphocytic leukemia.

This clone was observed a handful of times. The V gene is TRBV7-2, the J gene TRBJ2-5; D is possibly TRBD2 (6 bases). The V and J ends lost 3 bases and 1 base respectively, with 6 bases between them. The CDR3 runs 13 residues. From germline, CDR1 is SGHTA and CDR2 FQGNSA. The CDR3 nucleotides read TGTGCCAGCAGCTTGGGACTCCAAGAGACCCAGTACTTC. This gives the protein CASSLGLQETQYF.

V and J are TRBV7-2 and TRBJ2-2; D not certain. Germline CDR1 reads SGHTA; CDR2 reads FQGNSA. Trimming stripped 5 bases from V and 0 bases from J, with 19 bases between. The CDR3 has 18 amino acids. CDR3 nucleotides: TGTGCCAGCAGCCCGCGGACGCCGCAACCGACGAACACCGGGGAGCTGTTTTTT. Protein: CASSPRTPQPTNTGELFF.

The rearrangement uses TRBV30 and TRBJ1-1; D not resolved. The germline V gene has CDR1 GTSNPN and CDR2 SVGIG (reference sequence). CDR3 length: 14 residues. V shed 0 bases and J shed 10 bases, with 18 bases lying between them. DNA of the CDR3: TGTGCCTGGAGTGTATCGGCAGCTTCCAATAGAGCTTTCTTT. It encodes CAWSVSAASNRAFF.

V and J are TRBV5-1 and TRBJ2-7; D might be TRBD2 (7 bases). The CDR3 is 19 residues long. Germline V gene lookup returns CDR1 SGHRS and CDR2 YFSETQ. Trimming pared 0 bases from V and 3 bases from J, leaving 25 bases between. Written as DNA, the CDR3 is TGCGCCAGCAGCTTGGCCTTTGACTCGGGGAAGGGGGACTACTACGAGCAGTACTTC. This encodes CASSLAFDSGKGDYYEQYF.

The gene calls are TRBV9 and TRBJ2-6; a possible D gene is TRBD2 (5 bases). This CDR3 contains 16 residues. The V gene's germline CDR1 is SGDLS and CDR2 YYNGEE. Trimming pared 4 bases from V and 0 bases from J, leaving 11 bases between. The DNA of the CDR3 is TGTGCCAGCAGCCTGGGGAGTATCTCTGGGGCCAACGTCCTGACTTTC. Translation: CASSLGSISGANVLTF.

The rearrangement uses TRBV5-4 and TRBJ2-1; 8 bases match TRBD1. This CDR3 is 15 amino acids long. V was pared by 3 bases and J by 8 bases, with 10 bases of the junction left unmatched. The germline V gene encodes CDR1 SGHNT and CDR2 YYREEE (reference sequence). The CDR3 here is CASSSAGGLGYEQFF. DNA of the CDR3: TGTGCCAGCAGCTCGGCAGGGGGCCTGGGATATGAGCAGTTCTTC.

The chain recombines TRBV7-3 with TRBJ2-1; 7 bases agree with TRBD2. The CDR3 has 16 amino acids. V lost 1 base, J lost 5 bases, and 8 bases stayed unmatched. Germline V gives CDR1 SGHTA, CDR2 FQGTGA. The CDR3 protein is CASSLIGLAANNEQFF. The DNA of the CDR3 is TGTGCCAGCAGCTTAATAGGTCTAGCGGCTAACAATGAGCAGTTCTTC.

J is TRBJ1-3 and V is TRBV6-5; D uncertain. CDR1 is MNHEY, CDR2 SVGAGI, per germline. This CDR3 spans 15 amino acids. The V gene lost 10 bases and the J gene lost 0 bases, with 16 bases spanning the gap. The chain's CDR3 is CATTRLLRSGNTIYF. CDR3 coding DNA: TGTGCCACCACGCGCCTCTTACGCTCTGGAAACACCATATATTTT.

V is TRBV5-6 and J is TRBJ2-7; D possibly uses TRBD1 or TRBD2 (5 bases each). There are 15 residues in the CDR3. Germline CDR1 is SGHDT and CDR2 is YYEEEE. Trimming took 4 bases from V and 0 from J, leaving 14 bases between them. The CDR3 loop reads CASSPLGEFSYEQYF. The CDR3, as DNA: TGTGCCAGCAGCCCTTTGGGGGAATTCTCCTACGAGCAGTACTTC.

The gene calls are TRBV5-6 and TRBJ2-7; possible D gene TRBD2, 5 bases. Trimming removed 4 bases at V and 0 bases at J, with 11 bases between. The CDR3 consists of 14 residues. Germline V gene data show CDR1 as SGHDT and CDR2 as YYEEEE. Written as DNA, the CDR3 is TGTGCCAGCAGCCTCGGACTCGACTCCTACGAGCAGTACTTC. As protein: CASSLGLDSYEQYF.

The V call is TRBV11-2, the J call TRBJ2-5, with D perhaps assigned TRBD1 or TRBD2 (7 bases each). CDR1 SGHAT and CDR2 FQNNGV come from the germline V gene. The CDR3 length is 14 residues. Trimming shortened V by 5 bases and J by 4 bases, and 14 bases separated the two germline ends. The CDR3 coding sequence is TGTGCCAGCAGCCTATTCAGGGGGGGAGAGACCCAGTACTTC. Translation: CASSLFRGGETQYF. Based on the CDR3 plus reference TRBV11-2 and TRBJ2-5, the full variable domain is EAGVAQSPRYKIIEKRQSVAFWCNPISGHATLYWYQQILGQGPKLLIQFQNNGVVDDSQLPKDRFSAERLKGVDSTLKIQPAKLEDSAVYLCASSLFRGGETQYFGPGTRLLVL.

The J gene is TRBJ2-1, the V gene TRBV2; no firm D call. Trimming pared 4 bases from V and 13 bases from J, leaving 2 bases between. Germline lookup yields CDR1 SNHLY and CDR2 FYNNEI. The CDR3 runs to 8 residues. CDR3: CASSVQFF. CDR3 DNA: TGTGCCAGCAGTGTCCAGTTCTTC. The full variable domain, in which reference TRBV2 and TRBJ2-1 provide the parts outside the CDR3, is EPEVTQTPSHQVTQMGQEVILRCVPISNHLYFYWYRQILGQKVEFLVSFYNNEISEKSEIFDDQFSVERPDGSNFTLKIRSTKLEDSAMYFCASSVQFFGPGTRLTVL.

The gene calls are TRBV5-1 and TRBJ1-1; possibly TRBD1 for D (5 bases). The CDR3 is 16 amino acids. Trimming pared 0 bases from V and 5 bases from J, leaving 17 bases between. Germline V gives CDR1 SGHRS, CDR2 YFSETQ. In DNA, the CDR3 is TGCGCCAGCAGCTTGGGGCAGGGAGGACGGAAAACTGAAGCTTTCTTT. Translated, it gives CASSLGQGGRKTEAFF.

The chain recombines TRBV7-2 with TRBJ2-1; TRBD2 aligns across 8 bases. The CDR3 extends over 17 amino acids. The J segment lost 4 bases and the V segment lost 1 base, leaving 9 bases of the junction unmatched. CDR1 is SGHTA, CDR2 FQGNSA, per germline. The CDR3 DNA is TGTGCCAGCAGCTTAGGGAGCGGGAGCGTAGGGTACAATGAGCAGTTCTTC. The encoded protein is CASSLGSGSVGYNEQFF.

This CDR3 is CASSRHSYNEQFF. CDR3 DNA: TGTGCCAGCAGCCGACACTCCTACAATGAGCAGTTCTTC. The rearrangement joins TRBV14 to TRBJ2-1; D unclear. Between the trimmed V and J ends, which lost 4 bases and 0 bases, there was a span of 4 bases. This CDR3 comprises 13 residues. CDR1 is SGHDN and CDR2 is FVKESK in the germline V gene.

V gene TRBV5-1 combines with J gene TRBJ1-2; no firm D call. This CDR3 region has 16 residues. Trimming removed 4 bases at V and 0 bases at J, with 16 bases between. Germline CDR1 SGHRS, CDR2 YFSETQ. In DNA form, the CDR3 reads TGCGCCAGCAGCCCGGCCAGCACAGAAGCTAACTATGGCTACACCTTC. This gives the protein CASSPASTEANYGYTF.

The rearrangement joins TRBV7-2 to TRBJ2-3, with TRBD1 identical over 9 bases. V lost 6 bases to trimming and J lost 4 bases; unmatched junction nucleotides: 8. This CDR3 spans 15 amino acids. The germline V gene has CDR1 SGHTA and CDR2 FQGNSA. CDR3 in amino acids: CASSLHRGLADTQYF. For the CDR3, the DNA is TGTGCCAGCAGTCTTCACAGGGGGCTGGCAGATACGCAGTATTTT.

The genes are TRBV9 and TRBJ2-5, with 7 bases identical to TRBD2. Germline values: CDR1 SGDLS, CDR2 YYNGEE. This CDR3 comprises 16 residues. V lost 0 bases and J lost 3; bases outside the gene matches: 8. The DNA for the CDR3 is TGTGCCAGCAGCGTAGGCGGACTAGGAGGGGAAGAGACCCAGTACTTC. Residues: CASSVGGLGGEETQYF.